These 21 T cell receptor beta chains share one sample of origin, sequenced in a study of T cell clonality in common variable immunodeficiency. Study-wide results and limits: Reportedly, TCR beta sequences from common variable immunodeficiency showed fewer deletions and N-nucleotide insertions.

Their cognate antigens are unknown. Only in-frame clones appear in the TCRdb table, and some are missing; sequencing was by immunoSEQ multiplex PCR. The table lists several thousand clones, with no singletons. The sample comprised peripheral blood mononuclear cells. These receptors were taken from a human donor with common variable immunodeficiency.

This clone was seen at least ten times. The read halts 3 residues ahead of the CDR3 end, with the missing end drawn from the germline J gene. The chain is built from TRBV3-1 (or the pseudogene TRBV3-2) and TRBJ2-3; no definite D call. V lost 6 bases and J lost 3, with 4 bases in between. This CDR3 has 11 amino acids. CDR1 and CDR2 from the germline V gene are LGHDT and YNNKEL (reference sequence). CDR3 DNA, as far as it was read: TGTGCCAGCAGAAGGACAGATACG. Encoded protein: CASRRTDT. The entire CDR3 sequence reads CASRRTDTQYF.

This clone was counted at least ten times. The read stops 3 residues short of the end of the CDR3; the missing end is completed from the germline J gene. This chain uses TRBV5-1 with TRBJ2-7, with a tentative D call TRBD2 (7 bases). The ends were cut back, 4 bases at V and 1 base at J, with 15 bases in the middle. CDR1 and CDR2 from the germline V gene are SGHRS and YFSETQ. The CDR3 sequence is 15 residues long. The sequenced CDR3 bases are TGCGCCAGCAGCGGTGGACTAGGGGGTTCCTACGAG. Residues: CASSGGLGGSYE. The whole CDR3 region reads CASSGGLGGSYEQYF.

This clone showed up many times. The read ends 3 residues shy of where the CDR3 ends; the end is completed using the germline J gene. The genes are TRBV5-1 and TRBJ2-1; TRBD1 agrees at 8 bases. The CDR3 contains 16 residues. The V and J ends lost 2 bases and 9 bases, in that order; junction bases with no gene match: 13. Germline V gene lookup returns CDR1 SGHRS and CDR2 YFSETQ. CDR3 bases read: TGCGCCAGCAGCTTCATGGAAAACGCAGGGGGCGGTGAG. Translation gives CASSFMENAGGGE. The full CDR3 is CASSFMENAGGGEQFF. Looking up the rest from reference TRBV5-1 and TRBJ2-1 gives the full variable domain: KAGVTQTPRYLIKTRGQQVTLSCSPISGHRSVSWYQQTPGQGLQFLFEYFSETQRNKGNFPGRFSGRQFSNSRSEMNVSTLELGDSALYLCASSFMENAGGGEQFFGPGTRLTVL.

This clone came up a few times. The read ends 3 residues early relative to the CDR3; the germline J gene fills the gap. The chain employs TRBV25-1 and TRBJ2-1; 8 nucleotides line up with TRBD1. V trimming: 4 bases; J trimming: 2 bases; junction bases outside the gene matches: 4. The CDR3 runs to 15 residues. Germline CDR1 MGHDK, CDR2 SYGVNS. CDR3 protein: CASSGTGGAYNEQFF. The sequenced CDR3 bases are TGTGCCAGCAGTGGTACAGGGGGTGCCTACAATGAG.

This clone appeared many times. The CDR3 goes on 3 residues after the read ends, and that part is filled in from the germline J gene. The chain links TRBV12-3 or TRBV12-4 to TRBJ2-7; 7 bases fit TRBD1. J was trimmed by 3 bases and V by 5 bases; bases with no gene match: 10. The CDR3 loop spans 15 amino acids. CDR3 DNA (partial): TGTGCCAGCAGTCCAACAGGGGAACCTTTCTACGAG. Protein product: CASSPTGEPFYE. The CDR3 as a whole reads CASSPTGEPFYEQYF.

This clone was counted ten times or more. The missing CDR3 end, 3 residues past where the read stops, is filled in from the germline J gene. The chain combines TRBV19 with TRBJ2-1, with D hard to call. CDR1 is LNHDA, CDR2 SQIVND, per germline (reference sequence). The CDR3 runs to 12 residues. V lost 5 bases and J 3 bases, leaving 5 bases between the germline ends. CDR3 protein: CASSSGYNEQFF. The covered CDR3 bases are TGTGCCAGTAGTTCAGGCTACAATGAG.

In its sample, this clone was seen many times. The read ends 3 residues shy of where the CDR3 ends; the end is completed using the germline J gene. The chain joins TRBV11-2 to TRBJ2-1, with D tentatively TRBD2 (5 bases). Germline-derived CDR1 and CDR2 are SGHAT and FQNNGV. The CDR3 runs 11 residues. V lost 6 bases and J 6 bases, leaving 6 bases between the germline ends. The CDR3 bases that were read are TGTGCCAGCAGTCGGGGCAATGAG. Translating it yields CASSRGNE. The whole CDR3 region reads CASSRGNEQFF.

This clone has at least ten counts. The CDR3 extends 3 residues past the end of the read, so its final part is completed from the germline J gene. This chain uses TRBV5-1 with TRBJ2-6, with 7 positions matching TRBD1. The CDR3 length is 15 residues. Losses at the gene ends were 4 bases for V and 3 bases for J; bases not matched to a gene: 4. Germline V gene lookup returns CDR1 SGHRS and CDR2 YFSETQ. CDR3 DNA (partial): TGCGCCAGCAGCCGAGGGGGCGTTGGGGCCAACGTC. It codes for CASSRGGVGANV. In full, the CDR3 is CASSRGGVGANVLTF.

This clone was seen repeatedly, ten times or more. The read terminates 3 residues ahead of where the CDR3 ends, so the germline J gene completes it. V usage is TRBV28 and J usage is TRBJ2-5, with 7 bases matching TRBD2. After removal of 3 bases from V and 7 bases from J, the junction contained 11 bases not matched to a gene. The CDR3 length is 15 residues. Germline CDR1 is MDHEN and CDR2 is SYDVKM. CDR3 protein: CASSFTRVLAGTQYF. The sequenced part of the CDR3 DNA is TGTGCCAGCAGTTTCACGAGAGTCTTAGCGGGGACC.

This clone was recorded many times. CDR3 DNA, as far as it was read: TGCGCCAGCAGCTTGGCCAGGGGGCACTATGAAAAA. Amino acids: CASSLARGHYEK. The full CDR3 protein reads CASSLARGHYEKLFF. The gene calls are TRBV5-1 and TRBJ1-4, with TRBD1 matching 8 bases. The read is 3 residues too short to cover the CDR3 end, so that end is filled in from the germline J gene. Per the germline V gene, CDR1 is SGHRS and CDR2 is YFSETQ. The junction had 4 bases not matched to a gene; V was cut back by 0 bases and J by 6 bases. This CDR3 is 15 amino acids long.

This clone has at least ten counts. The read ends 3 residues early relative to the CDR3; the germline J gene fills the gap. The gene calls are TRBV7-2 and TRBJ2-5, with D unresolved. The CDR3 runs to 14 residues. Germline CDR1 and CDR2: SGHTA and FQGNSA. V shed 0 bases and J shed 3 bases, with 8 bases lying between them. The CDR3 DNA, read in part, is TGTGCCAGCAGCTTAGCAGGGTTGAAAGAGACC. This codes for CASSLAGLKET. The whole CDR3 reads CASSLAGLKETQYF.

This clone was observed at least ten times. The read gets to within 3 residues of the CDR3 end, and the germline J gene fills in the rest. The rearrangement links TRBV9 to TRBJ1-1; 8 positions agree with TRBD1. The CDR3 has 15 residues. Germline assignment: CDR1 SGDLS and CDR2 YYNGEE. Germline trimming cut 3 bases from V and 0 bases from J; bases unmatched to any gene: 4. Incomplete CDR3 DNA: TGTGCCAGCAGCGCGGACAGGGAGGTGAACACTGAA. It encodes CASSADREVNTE. The CDR3 in its entirety is CASSADREVNTEAFF.

This clone was counted many times. The sequenced fragment ends 3 residues before the CDR3 boundary, so the rest is inferred from the germline J gene. The V gene is TRBV5-1, the J gene TRBJ1-1; 7 nucleotides match TRBD1. V was pared by 4 bases and J by 7 bases, with 7 bases of the junction left unmatched. The CDR3 extends over 13 amino acids. Germline loops: CDR1 SGHRS, CDR2 YFSETQ. The part of the CDR3 DNA that was read is TGCGCCAGCAGCACCGGGACAGCTAGTGAA. Translating it yields CASSTGTASE. The CDR3, in full, reads CASSTGTASEAFF.

In this sample, this clone turned up many times. The read ends 3 residues early relative to the CDR3; the germline J gene fills the gap. The rearrangement links TRBV10-3 to TRBJ2-1, with D possibly matching TRBD2 (7 bases). V was shortened by 11 bases and J by 4 bases, with 15 bases between the two germline ends. Germline values: CDR1 ENHRY, CDR2 SYGVKD. CDR3 length equals 13 residues. The sequenced part of the CDR3 DNA is TGTGCCTCGGGGGGCCCGCTTTACAATGAG. It translates to CASGGPLYNE. The CDR3 as a whole reads CASGGPLYNEQFF.

This clone was picked up many times. The sequenced fragment ends 3 residues before the CDR3 boundary, so the rest is inferred from the germline J gene. The rearrangement joins TRBV30 to TRBJ1-2; D might be TRBD1 (6 bases). There are 11 residues in the CDR3. V shed 3 bases and J shed 6 bases, with 8 bases lying between them. Germline V gives CDR1 GTSNPN, CDR2 SVGIG (reference sequence). CDR3 bases read: TGTGCCTGGAGGACAGGAAATGGC. It encodes CAWRTGNG. Given in full, the CDR3 is CAWRTGNGYTF.

The table lists this clone with many counts. The sequence runs out 3 residues before the end of the CDR3; the remainder is reconstructed from the germline J gene. The chain recombines TRBV5-4 with TRBJ1-1; weak D call: TRBD1 (6 bases). This CDR3 has 14 amino acids. The V and J ends lost 5 bases and 3 bases respectively, with 14 bases between them. Germline CDR1 reads SGHNT; CDR2 reads YYREEE (reference sequence). The CDR3 reads CASSSRTDYTEAFF. The CDR3 DNA, read in part, is TGTGCCAGCAGTTCAAGGACAGACTACACTGAA.

Ten or more counts support this clone. The CDR3 DNA, read in part, is TGCAGTGCTAGAGACGCACTAGCGGGGAGTATCACAGATACG. It yields the protein CSARDALAGSITDT. The full CDR3 protein is CSARDALAGSITDTQYF. This sequence joins TRBV20-1 and TRBJ2-3; TRBD2 aligns across 10 bases. Coverage ceases 3 residues before the CDR3 finishes, and the germline J gene fills in the end. Germline assignment: CDR1 DFQATT and CDR2 SNEGSKA (reference sequence). The CDR3 extends over 17 amino acids. The J segment lost 2 bases and the V segment lost 0 bases, leaving 8 bases of the junction unmatched.

This clone was observed many times. The CDR3 end is not reached by the read, which stops 3 residues before it; the germline J gene fills it in. The chain links TRBV30 to TRBJ2-7, with 9 positions matching TRBD1. Germline V gene sequence: CDR1 GTSNPN, CDR2 SVGIG (reference sequence). This CDR3 has 13 amino acids. Trimming removed 4 bases from V and 5 bases from J; junction bases left unmatched: 6. CDR3 amino acids: CAWTMDRGHEQYF. CDR3 DNA, as far as it was read: TGTGCCTGGACCATGGACAGGGGCCACGAG.

Ten or more counts support this clone. A junction end diverges from the germline sequence, so it may reflect a read error. The sequenced fragment ends 3 residues before the CDR3 boundary, so the rest is inferred from the germline J gene. The chain carries TRBV7-2 and TRBJ2-7; possible D gene TRBD1, 5 bases. This CDR3 region has 14 residues. Germline V gene data show CDR1 as SGHTA and CDR2 as FQGNSA. The CDR3 spells CVSSWQGSSYEQYF. The CDR3 DNA, read in part, is TGTGTCAGCAGCTGGCAGGGATCCTCCTACGAG.

This clone was seen repeatedly, ten times or more. CDR3 bases read: TGTGCCAGCTCACCGATAGGGACACGAAACACTGAA. Protein: CASSPIGTRNTE. The complete CDR3 sequence is CASSPIGTRNTEAFF. J is TRBJ1-1 and V is TRBV18; maybe TRBD1 (6 bases). Read data end 3 residues before the CDR3 end; the end is taken from the germline J gene. The CDR3 is 15 amino acids. The germline V and J ends were trimmed by 3 bases and 2 bases, with 13 bases remaining between them. CDR1 is KGHSH, CDR2 LQKENI, per germline.

This clone was observed at least ten times. The read terminates 3 residues ahead of where the CDR3 ends, so the germline J gene completes it. The chain employs TRBV20-1 and TRBJ1-2, with 12 bases matching TRBD1. The CDR3 loop spans 17 amino acids. The germline V gene has CDR1 DFQATT and CDR2 SNEGSKA (reference sequence). CDR3 DNA (partial): TGCAGTGCTAGAGCGGGGTTCAAGGGACAGGGGGCAGGAGGC. It specifies CSARAGFKGQGAGG. In full, the CDR3 is CSARAGFKGQGAGGYTF.